This T cell receptor beta chain was profiled in a study of vaccination effects on CD4 cells after COVID-19. Across the whole study: Post-vaccine specimens arrived a median 72 days past the second dose.

TCRdb keeps only in-frame clones here, not all; method: immunoSEQ multiplex PCR. In the table there are 17,000 or so clones, under 85% of which are singletons. Regarding this clone: Its antigen remains unidentified.

Before sequencing took place, the ViraFEST assay used viral peptide pools to expand antigen-specific CD4+ T cells. Culture lasted under 13 days before CD4+ T cell isolation. The person had a PCR-confirmed SARS-CoV-2 infection during March to December 2020. Everyone in the study got two shots of either the BNT162b2 or mRNA-1273 vaccine. With 4 bases clipped from V and 6 bases from J, the junction kept 6 bases outside the gene matches. This CDR3 has 13 amino acids. CDR1 is SGHDT and CDR2 is YYEEEE in the germline V gene. The source material was CD4+ T cells from PBMCs cultured with SARS-CoV-2 spike peptides, sampled after COVID-19 vaccination. The chain carries TRBV5-6 and TRBJ2-7; 8 bases align to TRBD2. The sequence was obtained from a human donor who had a prior SARS-CoV-2 infection. CDR3 nucleotides: TGTGCCAGCAGCGACGGACTAGCTCGCGAGCAGTACTTC. Translating gives CASSDGLAREQYF.